The TCR beta chain under discussion was sequenced for a study of cytomegalovirus exposure and HLA in healthy donors. Germline values: CDR1 SNHLY, CDR2 FYNNEI. The CDR3 totals 12 residues. The V gene lost 8 bases and the J gene lost 3 bases, with 7 bases spanning the gap. The PCR was carried out with 60 Vbeta primers and 13 Jbeta primers. This table comes from immunoSEQ multiplex PCR, and its TCRdb copy is limited to in-frame clones, with some not included. The profile shows roughly 160,000 clones, around 80% of them singletons. A single count supports this clone. The genes are TRBV2 and TRBJ2-2, with no clear D. Sequences were obtained from PBMCs. The source is a woman between 50 and 59 years old in good health and CMV-seropositive. Here the CDR3 DNA reads TGTGCCAGCTGTCAGGACACCGGGGAGCTGTTTTTT. Translation gives CASCQDTGELFF.